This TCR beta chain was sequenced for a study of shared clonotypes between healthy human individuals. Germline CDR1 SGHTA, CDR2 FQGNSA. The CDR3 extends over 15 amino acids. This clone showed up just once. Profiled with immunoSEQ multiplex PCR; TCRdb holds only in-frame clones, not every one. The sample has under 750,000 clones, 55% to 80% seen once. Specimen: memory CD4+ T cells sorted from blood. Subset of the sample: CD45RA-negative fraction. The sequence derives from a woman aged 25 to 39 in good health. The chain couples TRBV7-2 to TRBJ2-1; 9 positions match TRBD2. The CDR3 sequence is CATSRDGLAWNEQFF. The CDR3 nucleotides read TGTGCGACCTCAAGGGATGGACTAGCGTGGAATGAGCAGTTCTTC.